Below are 27 T cell receptor beta chains sequenced from a single sample in a study of T cells in Graves' hyperthyroidism and ophthalmopathy. There were TCR beta CDR3 regions amplified from RNA transcripts. In the first-round RT-PCR of the TCR CDR3, the HTBI primer set was used. Via MiXCR, TCRdb re-called the multiplex PCR reads, giving one row per CDR3 protein. The data hold around 690,000 distinct CDR3 sequences, with roughly 17% observed a single time. The sequencing input was blood. The receptors were gathered from a man aged 50-59 years with Graves' hyperthyroidism.

This chain joins TRBV10-2 and TRBJ2-1; D is unclear. Germline CDR1 and CDR2: WSHSY and SAAADI. Trimming removed 2 bases at V and 9 bases at J, with 11 bases between. The CDR3 extends over 13 amino acids. CDR3 sequence: CASSEVRAPEQFF. The CDR3 DNA follows: TGCGCCAGCAGTGAGGTCCGTGCTCCTGAGCAGTTCTTC.

The chain uses TRBV7-3 and TRBJ2-1; 8 bases match TRBD2. J lost 0 bases, V lost 4 bases, and 5 bases had no gene match. CDR1 and CDR2 from the germline V gene are SGHTA and FQGTGA. The CDR3 is 16 amino acids. Here the CDR3 DNA reads TGTGCCAGCAGCTCCACTAGCGGTAACTCCTACAATGAGCAGTTCTTC. Its protein product is CASSSTSGNSYNEQFF.

The chain recombines TRBV7-8 with TRBJ1-3, with D possibly being TRBD1 (5 bases). The V end was cut by 2 bases, the J end by 0 bases, with 23 bases between. The CDR3 totals 20 residues. Per the germline V gene, CDR1 is SGHVS and CDR2 is FQNEAQ. Here the CDR3 DNA reads TGTGCCAGCAGCTTAAACATGGGGGGGGGGAGGCGGAGCTCTGGAAACACCATATATTTT. Translation: CASSLNMGGGRRSSGNTIYF.

Ten or more counts support this clonotype. This chain uses TRBV28 with TRBJ2-7; 9 bases map to TRBD1. V shed 3 bases and J 1 base; nucleotides not matched to a gene: 10. This CDR3 comprises 17 residues. Germline values: CDR1 MDHEN, CDR2 SYDVKM. CDR3 amino acids: CASSFLLRDRESYEQYF. The CDR3 DNA reads TGTGCCAGCAGTTTCCTCCTCCGGGACAGGGAGTCCTACGAGCAGTACTTC.

This clonotype has more than one count but fewer than ten. This chain connects TRBV7-3 to TRBJ1-5, with a possible D match to TRBD1 (5 bases). Trimming removed 8 bases from V and 6 bases from J, with 20 bases in between. Germline CDR1 is SGHTA and CDR2 is FQGTGA. This CDR3 has 15 amino acids. CDR3 DNA sequence: TGTGCCAGCCTTGCCAGCGGGGCCCTCGGTCAGCCCCAGCATTTT. Its translation: CASLASGALGQPQHF.

This clonotype appeared a few times. The junction shows a germline mismatch at one end, possibly a read error. The J gene is TRBJ1-2, the V gene TRBV27; 8 bases align to TRBD1. CDR3 size: 13 residues. The germline CDR1 and CDR2 sequences are MNHEY and SMNVEV (reference sequence). As DNA, the CDR3 is TGTGCCAGCAGTGTGGGCAGGGGGCTCGGCTACGCCTTC. It translates to CASSVGRGLGYAF.

This clonotype was detected only a few times. The chain has TRBV2 and TRBJ2-4, with D tentatively TRBD2 (6 bases). Trimming removed 9 bases from V and 6 bases from J, with 18 bases in between. This CDR3 contains 14 residues. Germline V gives CDR1 SNHLY, CDR2 FYNNEI. CDR3 sequence: CASQLQGGGNIQYF. Written as DNA, the CDR3 is TGTGCCAGTCAACTCCAGGGAGGTGGAAACATTCAGTACTTC. The full variable domain, with the rest looked up from reference TRBV2 and TRBJ2-4, is EPEVTQTPSHQVTQMGQEVILRCVPISNHLYFYWYRQILGQKVEFLVSFYNNEISEKSEIFDDQFSVERPDGSNFTLKIRSTKLEDSAMYFCASQLQGGGNIQYFGAGTRLSVL.

Ten or more counts support this clonotype. The chain combines TRBV12-3 or TRBV12-4 with TRBJ1-2; no clear D gene. The CDR3 length is 11 residues. Trimming took off 7 bases at V and 7 bases at J, with 10 bases between the two ends. CDR3 sequence: CASTEGAGYTF. Written as DNA, the CDR3 is TGTGCCAGCACGGAGGGAGCTGGCTACACCTTC.

This clonotype was seen at least ten times. The chain joins TRBV12-3 or TRBV12-4 to TRBJ1-5; a weak D match, TRBD1 (5 bases). This CDR3 is 15 amino acids long. Trimming left V 6 bases short and J 0 bases short, with 12 bases between. The CDR3 DNA reads TGTGCCAGCAGCTCCAGGGAGTATAGCAATCAGCCCCAGCATTTT. It specifies CASSSREYSNQPQHF.

V gene TRBV10-1 combines with J gene TRBJ2-1; a possible D gene is TRBD2 (6 bases). Germline loops: CDR1 WNHNN, CDR2 SYGVQD (reference sequence). V was shortened by 3 bases and J by 5 bases, with 23 bases between the two germline ends. The CDR3 is 18 amino acids. CDR3 amino acids: CASSDSVLRERAHNEQFF. The CDR3 region has the DNA TGCGCCAGCAGTGATTCGGTCCTTCGGGAGCGTGCCCACAATGAGCAGTTCTTC.

This clonotype was detected many times. The gene calls are TRBV6-1 and TRBJ2-5; D gene unclear. With 7 bases removed from V and 1 base from J, the gap between germline ends came to 10 bases. The CDR3 length is 13 residues. Per germline, CDR1 MNHNS and CDR2 SASEGT. The CDR3 sequence is CASTTLSQETQYF. The CDR3 DNA sequence: TGTGCCAGCACCACGCTGAGCCAAGAGACCCAGTACTTC.

Many counts were recorded for this clonotype. J is TRBJ2-1 and V is TRBV24-1; D is ambiguous. This CDR3 is 14 amino acids long. V was cut by 4 bases and J by 0 bases, with 6 bases left in between. CDR1 and CDR2 (germline): KGHDR, SFDVKD. The CDR3 DNA is TGTGCCACCAGTGAAGCTGGCTCCTACAATGAGCAGTTCTTC. Its translation: CATSEAGSYNEQFF.

The J gene is TRBJ2-7, the V gene TRBV15; a possible D gene is TRBD2 (6 bases). Trimming pared 5 bases from V and 2 bases from J, leaving 16 bases between. The germline V gene has CDR1 LNHNV and CDR2 YYDKDF (reference sequence). The CDR3 runs 15 residues. The CDR3, as DNA: TGTGCCACCAGCGCTCACCGGGACTCTCCCTACGAGCAGTACTTC. Translated: CATSAHRDSPYEQYF.

At least ten counts were recorded for this clonotype. The J gene is TRBJ1-6, the V gene TRBV6-1; 8 nucleotides line up with TRBD1. CDR1 and CDR2 from the germline V gene are MNHNS and SASEGT. Trimming at V came to 5 bases and at J to 6 bases, leaving 9 bases not matched to a gene. This CDR3 comprises 16 residues. CDR3 DNA sequence: TGTGCCAGCAGTTATTCAGGGGGCAATTCTAATTCACCCCTCCACTTT. It encodes CASSYSGGNSNSPLHF.

This clonotype has a count of ten or more. V is TRBV11-2 and J is TRBJ2-3; D unresolved. The V and J ends lost 3 bases and 0 bases respectively, with 10 bases between them. The germline gives CDR1 SGHAT, CDR2 FQNNGV. The CDR3 runs to 15 residues. The CDR3 spells CASSFYRTSTDTQYF. The CDR3 bases are TGTGCCAGCAGCTTTTACAGAACTAGCACAGATACGCAGTATTTT.

The sample holds many counts of this clonotype. V usage is TRBV10-3 and J usage is TRBJ1-1; unclear D gene. V lost 2 bases and J 2 bases, leaving 0 bases between the germline ends. This CDR3 region has 11 residues. Germline CDR1 ENHRY, CDR2 SYGVKD. This CDR3 reads CAISENTEAFF. The DNA of the CDR3 is TGTGCCATCAGTGAGAACACTGAAGCTTTCTTT.

This clonotype was found many times. The gene calls are TRBV11-2 and TRBJ2-4; 8 bases are shared with TRBD2. The CDR3 runs to 16 residues. V shed 5 bases and J 3 bases; nucleotides not matched to a gene: 9. Germline V gene sequence: CDR1 SGHAT, CDR2 FQNNGV. The DNA of the CDR3 is TGTGCCAGCAGCCGCTTTACGGGGGGGAACAAAAACATTCAGTACTTC. It yields the protein CASSRFTGGNKNIQYF.

This clonotype has only one observation. The V gene is TRBV6-1, the J gene TRBJ1-1, with 10 bases that match TRBD1. CDR3 length: 15 residues. V gave up 11 bases and J gave up 10 bases; unmatched junction bases: 19. The germline CDR1 and CDR2 sequences are MNHNS and SASEGT. The DNA for the CDR3 is TGTGCCGTTAACCCAATCGAGACAGGGGGCTGGGGAGCTTTCTTT. Encoded protein: CAVNPIETGGWGAFF.

This clonotype has more than one count but fewer than ten. Germline is not matched at one junction end, which may reflect a read error. The chain is built from TRBV13 and TRBJ1-2; 9 bases are a match to TRBD1. The CDR3 sequence is 15 residues long. Germline V gene data show CDR1 as PRHDT and CDR2 as FYEKMQ (reference sequence). The chain's CDR3 is CASSLTGGTNYGYTF. DNA of the CDR3: TGCGCCAGCAGCTTGACAGGGGGAACTAACTATGGCTACACCTTC.

This clonotype was seen repeatedly, ten times or more. This rearrangement joins TRBV5-1 to TRBJ2-3; D gene uncertain. Germline V gives CDR1 SGHRS, CDR2 YFSETQ. Trimming pared 1 base from V and 2 bases from J, leaving 8 bases between. The CDR3 is made up of 14 amino acids. CDR3 region: CASSLLSATDTQYF. The CDR3 DNA follows: TGCGCCAGCAGCTTGCTAAGTGCCACAGATACGCAGTATTTT.

This clonotype has ten or more counts. The chain combines TRBV7-8 with TRBJ2-7; D not resolved. Per germline, CDR1 SGHVS and CDR2 FQNEAQ. The V and J ends lost 5 bases and 3 bases respectively, with 5 bases between them. This CDR3 is built from 11 residues. CDR3 sequence: CASSPNYEQYF. CDR3 bases: TGTGCCAGCAGCCCTAACTACGAGCAGTACTTC.

This clonotype was seen at least ten times. The chain links TRBV27 to TRBJ1-5; no clear D. The germline V gene has CDR1 MNHEY and CDR2 SMNVEV (reference sequence). The V gene lost 4 bases and the J gene lost 6 bases, with 13 bases spanning the gap. The CDR3 is 14 amino acids. The CDR3 DNA reads as TGTGCCAGCAGTTCACCCTATCTGGGTCAGCCCCAGCATTTT. Its protein product is CASSSPYLGQPQHF.

The chain has TRBV5-8 and TRBJ2-7; 9 bases line up with TRBD1. Germline values: CDR1 SGHTS, CDR2 YDEGEE. The CDR3 runs 15 residues. Trimming at V came to 0 bases and at J to 2 bases, leaving 3 bases not matched to a gene. The CDR3 bases are TGTGCCAGCAGCTTGGGCCGGGACAGGGCCTACGAGCAGTACTTC. Translated, it gives CASSLGRDRAYEQYF.

This clonotype was seen many times. This chain connects TRBV7-9 to TRBJ2-7; 7 bases line up with TRBD2. CDR1 and CDR2 from the germline V gene are SEHNR and FQNEAQ (reference sequence). The CDR3 covers 16 residues. V was pared by 3 bases and J by 6 bases, with 14 bases of the junction left unmatched. The DNA of the CDR3 is TGTGCCAGCAGCTTGTTCCGGGCGGGAGAGTTCTGCGAGCAGTACTTC. It is translated as CASSLFRAGEFCEQYF.

This clonotype was recorded many times. The chain recombines TRBV27 with TRBJ2-1; D gene uncertain. The germline CDR1 and CDR2 sequences are MNHEY and SMNVEV (reference sequence). This CDR3 is 16 amino acids long. Trimming stripped 5 bases from V and 0 bases from J, with 14 bases between. In DNA form, the CDR3 reads TGTGCCAGCAGTCCATTTGACTGGAGCTCCTACAATGAGCAGTTCTTC. It specifies CASSPFDWSSYNEQFF.

This sequence joins TRBV24-1 and TRBJ2-1; D might be TRBD1 (6 bases). Trimming pared 4 bases from V and 7 bases from J, leaving 22 bases between. CDR3 length: 17 residues. Germline assignment: CDR1 KGHDR and CDR2 SFDVKD. The CDR3 DNA reads as TGTGCCACCAGTGAAGCACCACAGGGTCAGTTAGGAAATGAGCAGTTCTTC. As protein: CATSEAPQGQLGNEQFF.

The V gene is TRBV4-2, the J gene TRBJ1-1, with a weak D call TRBD1 (6 bases). This CDR3 is 16 amino acids long. Germline V gene lookup returns CDR1 LGHNA and CDR2 YNFKEQ. Trimming shortened V by 0 bases and J by 1 base, and 12 bases separated the two germline ends. The CDR3 loop reads CASSQDIGQKNTEAFF. The CDR3 DNA reads TGTGCCAGCAGCCAAGATATTGGACAGAAGAACACTGAAGCTTTCTTT.